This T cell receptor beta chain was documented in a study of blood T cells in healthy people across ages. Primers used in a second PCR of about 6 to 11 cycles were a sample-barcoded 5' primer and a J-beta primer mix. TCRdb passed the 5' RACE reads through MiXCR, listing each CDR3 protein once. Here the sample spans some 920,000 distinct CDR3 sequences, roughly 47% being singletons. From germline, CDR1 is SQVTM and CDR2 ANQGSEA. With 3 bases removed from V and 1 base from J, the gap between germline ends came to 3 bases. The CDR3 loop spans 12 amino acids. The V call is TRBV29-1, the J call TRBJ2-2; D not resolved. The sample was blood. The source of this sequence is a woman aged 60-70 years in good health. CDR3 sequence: CSVDRNTGELFF. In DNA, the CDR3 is TGCAGCGTTGACAGGAACACCGGGGAGCTGTTTTTT.